This T cell receptor (beta chain) emerged from a study of blood T cell repertoires in COVID-19. In the study overall: PBMCs, B-cell-depleted T cells, or T cells provided the cDNA or gDNA that made up the material.

Unmatched junction bases numbered 10, after V lost 4 bases and J lost 6 bases. Germline V gene sequence: CDR1 LGHDT, CDR2 YNNKEL (reference sequence). The CDR3 extends over 16 amino acids. Methods used by the authors: For nucleated cells, counts were estimated from reference gene primer amplification. The data were produced by immunoSEQ multiplex PCR, yet TCRdb's version contains in-frame clones alone and is incomplete. V and J calls plus clone size are reproduced from that table; the DNA served to infer D and trimming. The sample includes more than 95,000 clones, around 85% of them seen just once. This TCR came from a woman of 80 years or more with active or convalescent COVID-19. The chain couples TRBV3-1 (or the pseudogene TRBV3-2) to TRBJ2-7, with 12 bases matching TRBD2. Source material: peripheral blood. CDR3 protein: CASSLLTSGGPGEQYF. The CDR3 region has the DNA TGTGCCAGCAGCCTACTGACTAGCGGGGGACCCGGCGAGCAGTACTTC.